The 26 T cell receptor beta chains presented below share a single source sample, sequenced in a study of early T cells in non-severe SARS-CoV-2 infection. TCRdb fed the 5' RACE reads into MiXCR, producing one record per CDR3 protein. The sample carries 35,000 to 45,000 distinct CDR3 sequences, approximately 5.9% recorded once. The sample was whole blood, taken at baseline. Receptor source: an adult who was a healthcare worker with PCR-confirmed SARS-CoV-2 infection or an uninfected control (not recorded which).

This clonotype was picked up a small number of times. The chain links TRBV5-4 to TRBJ2-1; TRBD2 agrees at 10 bases. V lost 4 bases to trimming and J lost 8 bases; unmatched junction nucleotides: 15. CDR3 size: 17 residues. Germline CDR1 SGHNT, CDR2 YYREEE (reference sequence). This chain's CDR3 is CASSHRIAGGPGHEQFF. DNA for the CDR3: TGTGCCAGCAGCCATCGGATAGCGGGGGGCCCAGGACATGAGCAGTTCTTC. The whole variable domain, filled in from reference TRBV5-4 and TRBJ2-1, reads ETGVTQSPTHLIKTRGQQVTLRCSSQSGHNTVSWYQQALGQGPQFIFQYYREEENGRGNFPPRFSGLQFPNYSSELNVNALELDDSALYLCASSHRIAGGPGHEQFFGPGTRLTVL.

This clonotype was detected ten times or more. The chain uses TRBV6-1 and TRBJ1-3; maybe TRBD1 (5 bases). V dropped 8 bases and J dropped 1 base, with 12 bases sitting between them. This CDR3 has 14 amino acids. Germline V gene lookup returns CDR1 MNHNS and CDR2 SASEGT. Here the CDR3 DNA reads TGTGCCAGCGTCGAACGGGGGTCTGGAAACACCATATATTTT. As protein: CASVERGSGNTIYF.

The chain links TRBV7-2 to TRBJ1-6, with TRBD1 identical over 10 bases. V shed 4 bases and J 6 bases; nucleotides not matched to a gene: 9. This CDR3 is built from 17 residues. Germline CDR1 is SGHTA and CDR2 is FQGNSA. The CDR3 reads CASSSGDRGRGNSPLHF. The CDR3 DNA reads as TGTGCCAGCAGCTCGGGGGACAGGGGCCGGGGTAATTCACCCCTCCACTTT.

This clonotype showed up many times. The gene calls are TRBV10-3 and TRBJ2-7, with 9 bases aligning to TRBD1. This CDR3 comprises 15 residues. Germline lookup yields CDR1 ENHRY and CDR2 SYGVKD. The V gene end was trimmed by 2 bases and the J gene end by 5 bases; junction bases not matched to a gene: 7. The CDR3 is CAISEKKTGGNEQYF. The CDR3 DNA reads as TGTGCCATCAGTGAGAAGAAGACAGGGGGGAACGAGCAGTACTTC.

This clonotype occurred many times. The chain employs TRBV3-1 and TRBJ2-7; 7 bases map to TRBD2. V lost 8 bases and J lost 2; bases outside the gene matches: 6. The CDR3 contains 13 residues. Germline V gene data show CDR1 as LGHDT and CDR2 as YNNKEL (reference sequence). The CDR3 region is CASSQRGAYEQYF. Written as DNA, the CDR3 is TGTGCCAGCTCCCAGCGGGGAGCCTACGAGCAGTACTTC.

This clonotype was counted at least ten times. This chain connects TRBV19 to TRBJ2-3; 8 positions agree with TRBD1. The junction had 10 bases not matched to a gene; V was cut back by 1 base and J by 1 base. The CDR3 consists of 18 residues. Germline CDR1 reads LNHDA; CDR2 reads SQIVND (reference sequence). The CDR3 DNA sequence: TGTGCCAGTAGTATAGTCGCAGGGGGCCGAACCCGCACAGATACGCAGTATTTT. It specifies CASSIVAGGRTRTDTQYF.

This clonotype has at least ten counts. The chain uses TRBV5-1 and TRBJ1-1, with 9 bases aligning to TRBD1. The V segment lost 3 bases and the J segment 3 bases; nucleotides outside the gene matches: 3. Germline CDR1 SGHRS, CDR2 YFSETQ. The CDR3 spans 14 residues. The CDR3 sequence: CASSWGQGYTEAFF. The CDR3 nucleotides read TGCGCCAGCAGCTGGGGACAGGGATACACTGAAGCTTTCTTT.

The CDR3 nucleotides read TGTGCCAGCAGTTTAGGGGTGAGGACATCGGGGTACTTC. Protein sequence: CASSLGVRTSGYF. This chain links TRBV28 with TRBJ2-4; D is possibly TRBD1 (5 bases). V lost 2 bases and J 15 bases, leaving 17 bases between the germline ends. This CDR3 is 13 amino acids long. In germline, CDR1 is MDHEN, CDR2 SYDVKM.

In this sample, this clonotype turned up many times. The chain uses TRBV7-2 and TRBJ1-6; 10 bases are shared with TRBD1. Germline CDR1 reads SGHTA; CDR2 reads FQGNSA. This CDR3 contains 16 residues. V lost 6 bases and J lost 5; bases outside the gene matches: 7. CDR3 in amino acids: CASRWGQGRDNSPLHF. The CDR3 DNA is TGTGCCAGCAGATGGGGACAGGGGCGAGATAATTCACCCCTCCACTTT.

In its sample, this clonotype was seen a few times. V and J are TRBV12-3 or TRBV12-4 and TRBJ1-6; D uncertain. Trimming shortened V by 1 base and J by 7 bases, and 11 bases separated the two germline ends. This CDR3 is 15 amino acids long. CDR3 region: CASSLEAGRNSPLHF. In DNA, the CDR3 is TGTGCCAGCAGTTTAGAGGCAGGCCGAAATTCACCCCTCCACTTT.

This clonotype was observed at least ten times. The rearrangement links TRBV12-3 or TRBV12-4 to TRBJ1-1, with TRBD1 as a possible D gene (5 bases). The V end was cut by 2 bases, the J end by 3 bases, with 22 bases between. The CDR3 is made up of 18 amino acids. The CDR3 nucleotides read TGTGCCAGCAGTTTATACGGGACGGTTTTTTTTGCGGACACTGAAGCTTTCTTT. It is translated as CASSLYGTVFFADTEAFF.

This clonotype was seen a few times. The chain uses TRBV11-2 and TRBJ1-4; TRBD1 matches 10 bases. Germline-derived CDR1 and CDR2 are SGHAT and FQNNGV. J gave up 5 bases and V 3 bases, and 3 bases lay outside the gene matches. The CDR3 spans 15 residues. CDR3 sequence (DNA): TGTGCCAGCAGCTTCCGACAGGGGGCAAATGAAAAACTGTTTTTT. Translated: CASSFRQGANEKLFF.

This clonotype has ten or more counts. The rearrangement joins TRBV12-3 or TRBV12-4 to TRBJ1-6, with D possibly TRBD1 on 6 matching bases. V gave up 6 bases and J gave up 0 bases, with 12 bases separating them. The CDR3 spans 16 residues. The CDR3 is CASSGGHDSYNSPLHF. In nucleotides, the CDR3 is TGTGCCAGCAGCGGGGGGCACGACTCCTATAATTCACCCCTCCACTTT.

This clonotype was seen at least ten times. The chain has TRBV30 and TRBJ1-5; D is unresolved. From germline, CDR1 is GTSNPN and CDR2 SVGIG (reference sequence). V was pared by 0 bases and J by 6 bases, with 6 bases between. The CDR3 spans 12 residues. In DNA form, the CDR3 reads TGTGCCTGGAGTGTCCCCCCTCAGCCCCAGCATTTT. It yields the protein CAWSVPPQPQHF.

As DNA, the CDR3 is TGCAGTGCTAGTACAGGTCGACCCAGCAATCAGCCCCAGCATTTT. Its protein is CSASTGRPSNQPQHF. The rearrangement joins TRBV20-1 to TRBJ1-5; perhaps TRBD1 as D (5 bases). This CDR3 has 15 residues. CDR1 and CDR2 from the germline V gene are DFQATT and SNEGSKA (reference sequence). Trimming shortened V by 3 bases and J by 1 base, and 13 bases separated the two germline ends.

On this clonotype: A much larger clonotype is one base distant, so this may be a read error. The chain carries TRBV10-3 and TRBJ1-1, with TRBD1 identical over 9 bases. Germline loops: CDR1 ENHRY, CDR2 SYGVKD. Trimming removed 2 bases from V and 5 bases from J; junction bases left unmatched: 3. This CDR3 region has 14 residues. This CDR3 is CAISELDRGTEAFF. The CDR3 DNA reads as TGTGCCATCAGTGAGCTGGACAGGGGTACTGAAGCTTTCTTT.

This clonotype was recorded at least ten times. This chain joins TRBV9 and TRBJ2-2; D gene unclear. The CDR3 consists of 15 residues. Trimming cost V 0 bases and J 3 bases, with 9 bases left between them. Germline CDR1 SGDLS, CDR2 YYNGEE. The CDR3 region has the DNA TGTGCCAGCAGCGTAGATGCTTGGGACACCGGGGAGCTGTTTTTT. Translation: CASSVDAWDTGELFF.

In this sample, this clonotype turned up many times. This chain joins TRBV4-1 and TRBJ2-7, with D maybe TRBD2 (6 bases). The CDR3 is 15 amino acids. V lost 3 bases to trimming and J lost 3 bases, with 15 bases between them. Looked up from germline, CDR1 is MGHRA and CDR2 is YSYEKL. The CDR3 DNA reads as TGCGCCAGCAGCCAGGGACTCTACATCGACTACGAGCAGTACTTC. It codes for CASSQGLYIDYEQYF.

This clonotype was seen ten or more times. The J gene is TRBJ2-7, the V gene TRBV6-2 or TRBV6-3, with a possible D match to TRBD1 (5 bases). Germline lookup yields CDR1 MNHEY and CDR2 SVGEGT. V dropped 3 bases and J dropped 1 base, with 16 bases sitting between them. The CDR3 length is 16 residues. Here the CDR3 reads CASSYPKGHLSYEQYF. The DNA for the CDR3 is TGTGCCAGCAGTTATCCCAAAGGACACCTATCCTACGAGCAGTACTTC.

The sample holds many counts of this clonotype. The chain uses TRBV5-1 and TRBJ1-2; D is ambiguous. There are 12 residues in the CDR3. V lost 0 bases, J lost 6 bases, and 6 bases lay in between. From germline, CDR1 is SGHRS and CDR2 YFSETQ. DNA of the CDR3: TGCGCCAGCAGCTTGGACTCGCATGGCTACACCTTC. Its translation is CASSLDSHGYTF.

V usage is TRBV7-6 and J usage is TRBJ1-5; D remains unclear. Trimming left V 1 base short and J 4 bases short, with 2 bases between. Germline CDR1 reads SGHVS; CDR2 reads FNYEAQ. The CDR3 loop spans 12 amino acids. DNA for the CDR3: TGTGCCAGCAGCTTAGTTAATCAGCCCCAGCATTTT. Translating it yields CASSLVNQPQHF.

There are a few counts of this clonotype. The rearrangement uses TRBV18 and TRBJ2-7, with 11 bases that match TRBD2. Trimming took 2 bases from V and 4 from J; bases not matched to a gene: 10. Germline CDR1 reads KGHSH; CDR2 reads LQKENI. The CDR3 covers 17 residues. CDR3 bases: TGTGCCAGCTCACCAGGACTTAGCACTAGCGGGGGTTACGAGCAGTACTTC. It translates to CASSPGLSTSGGYEQYF.

This clonotype has more than one count but fewer than ten. The chain recombines TRBV6-2 or TRBV6-3 with TRBJ2-1, with D hard to call. Germline values: CDR1 MNHEY, CDR2 SVGEGT. The CDR3 loop spans 12 amino acids. V lost 2 bases and J lost 10, with 9 bases in between. The CDR3 reads CASSYGFQEQFF. DNA of the CDR3: TGTGCCAGCAGTTACGGCTTCCAAGAGCAGTTCTTC.

This clonotype was counted many times. The V gene is TRBV27, the J gene TRBJ2-1; 9 positions match TRBD2. Germline loops: CDR1 MNHEY, CDR2 SMNVEV (reference sequence). After removal of 4 bases from V and 6 bases from J, the junction contained 4 bases not matched to a gene. This CDR3 is built from 14 residues. DNA for the CDR3: TGTGCCAGCAGTTACTCTAGCGGGACCAATGAGCAGTTCTTC. This encodes CASSYSSGTNEQFF.

The table lists this clonotype with a few counts. This rearrangement joins TRBV2 to TRBJ2-1; D tentatively fits TRBD1 or TRBD2 (7 bases each). The CDR3 length is 13 residues. Germline values: CDR1 SNHLY, CDR2 FYNNEI. V gave up 11 bases and J gave up 5 bases, with 16 bases separating them. The CDR3 DNA sequence: TGTGCCGGGCGGGGGACAGTTCACAATGAGCAGTTCTTC. Translation gives CAGRGTVHNEQFF.

This clonotype came up many times. J is TRBJ2-3 and V is TRBV5-8; 7 bases align to TRBD1. This CDR3 is 16 amino acids long. Germline lookup yields CDR1 SGHTS and CDR2 YDEGEE. J gave up 2 bases and V 1 base, and 7 bases lay outside the gene matches. DNA for the CDR3: TGTGCCAGCAGCTTGTTCGGACAGGAATACACAGATACGCAGTATTTT. It yields the protein CASSLFGQEYTDTQYF.